This T cell receptor (beta chain) was identified during a study of cytomegalovirus exposure and HLA in healthy donors. The primer mix had 60 Vbeta and 13 Jbeta primers. Only in-frame clones appear in the TCRdb table, and some are missing; sequencing was by immunoSEQ multiplex PCR. The table has about 100,000 clones, approximately 72% seen once. Points on this clone: Its target is unknown.

Study results and limitations: Fewer N-insertions than the roughly 600-donor mean were reportedly shown by an Asian-associated ancestry cluster in a later analysis. A later analysis by the authors found several of the most significant clusters apparently linked to common viral pathogens. As confirmed in vitro, three CMV-associated chains were specific for CMV antigens. Most TCR beta V segments were productive about 87% or about 30% of the time in an earlier analysis.

The source of this sequence is a man aged 40-49 years in good health and CMV-seropositive. The sequenced sample consisted of PBMCs.

The CDR3 sequence: CASRTGYEQYF. The CDR3 coding sequence is TGTGCCAGCAGGACAGGCTACGAGCAGTACTTC. The J gene is TRBJ2-7, the V gene TRBV28; a possible D gene is TRBD1 (6 bases). CDR3 length: 11 residues. Between the trimmed V and J ends, which lost 6 bases and 3 bases, there was a span of 6 bases. Germline values: CDR1 MDHEN, CDR2 SYDVKM.